This T cell receptor beta chain was identified during a study of cytomegalovirus exposure and HLA in healthy donors listed by TCRdb under 2017. Regarding the research as a whole: An earlier analysis of more than 550 of the donors reported approximately 280 Gb of sequence data and 117 million unique TCR beta sequences obtained from approximately 180 million T cells. Because of strong linkage in the cohort, 4 to 6 DR-DQ haplotypes were treated as single units for association and clustering. The study aimed to test whether signatures of past pathogen exposure could be identified by cataloging public T cell receptors. The T cell repertoires of some 670 subjects were profiled by immunosequencing and related to cytomegalovirus serostatus. Rather than drawing on any new phenotypic data, the later analysis identified candidate immune exposures from TCR beta sequences and the way those sequences occurred across donors. Along with the approximately 700-subject first cohort, a separate validation cohort of over 90 different subjects was used. Typing coverage varied by locus: roughly 620-640 donors for A, B, C, DRB1 and DQB1; some 520 for DQA1; nearly 610 for DPA1; roughly 450 for DPB1. A later genetic analysis used genome-wide SNP genotypes for about 65% of the 666 donors, treating that subset as a discovery cohort. To study patterns of TCR occurrence, a later analysis re-analyzed previously published TCR beta repertoires from 600 to 750 donors and added high-resolution HLA genotyping. Among about 400 genotyped donors of the cohort, an average of around 240,000 unique TCR beta nucleotide sequences was sequenced per donor, of which roughly 17% were non-productive. All discovery cohort repertoires had been generated on a single sequencing platform. In an earlier analysis of several hundred of the donors, high-throughput TCR beta sequencing was used to judge whether each TCR beta V gene segment behaved as functional or pseudogenic. The genetic ancestry cluster associated with self-reported Caucasian donors included about 81% of the 300 to 450 genotyped donors. To predict cytomegalovirus infection status, the study combined high-throughput TCR immunosequencing, statistical association of individual TCRs with disease status, and machine learning. Alongside the repertoire data, information on donor age, sex, ethnicity and CMV serostatus was compiled. Both class I and class II loci were covered by HLA typing, at four-digit resolution. Approximately 330 gigabases of sequencing data and around 80 million unique TCR sequences made up an early release that covered several hundred HLA-typed donors. Study-level results and caveats: A later analysis reported that several top co-occurrence clusters appeared linked to parvovirus B19, influenza, CMV and Epstein-Barr virus. The only immune exposure information available for the cohort was CMV serostatus. This cohort had only TCR beta chains sequenced, and the lack of alpha or paired-chain data limited which features could be detected. Across donors, most TCR sequences were observed very rarely, whereas some public TCRs were present in many individuals. According to a later genetic analysis, donors in an Asian-associated ancestry cluster had fewer N-insertions in productive TCRs than the approximately 630-donor mean. Presence/absence analyses assumed roughly uniform sequencing depth across donors, an assumption that may not hold. In both the original and validation cohorts, the classifier was reported to diagnose cytomegalovirus status with high specificity and sensitivity. In vitro tests confirmed that a few of the cytomegalovirus-associated TCR beta chains recognize cytomegalovirus antigens. Correlated functional status among segregating V segments might be attributable to linkage disequilibrium, but an unknown experimental factor could not be ruled out. In a later analysis, HLA-associated TCR beta chains were found to be more clonally expanded and to have lower generation probabilities than equally common non-associated chains. A group of highly shared sequence variants was considered likely to be a technical artifact of the sequencing pipeline. A later analysis associated about 17,000 TCR beta sequences with specific HLA alleles at a false discovery rate of 0.05. Most CMV-associated TCR beta chains appeared to be HLA-restricted in a later analysis, and the HLA associations seemed to be driven largely by CMV exposure. A later genetic analysis associated a missense DCLRE1C variant with V-gene and J-gene trimming of TCR beta chains, and an independent cohort replicated the association. A further reported finding was that TCR beta sequences accurately predicted the HLA-A and HLA-B alleles for most subjects in the first cohort. The 87-base-pair reads could not distinguish some IMGT-functional V segments, including TRBV6-2 and TRBV6-3, so those segments were excluded. The authors suggested that the approach could potentially be extended to other disease states and immunological phenotypes. When HLA alleles, especially DR and DQ, strongly co-occurred, TCR associations were difficult to assign to individual alleles. According to a later analysis, TCR association rates differed among HLA loci, with DRB1 alleles showing the most associated TCRs and HLA-C alleles showing the fewest. Because counts were too low, seventeen rarely observed V segments, including chromosome 9 orphons, were left out of the earlier analysis of about 500 of the donors. In an earlier analysis of about 600 of the donors, most TCR beta V segments appeared in productive rearrangements about 90% or about 30% of the time, broadly matching IMGT annotations. The study gave a list of around 170 TCR beta chains associated with cytomegalovirus. Because some donors lacked HLA typing at each locus, the association tests relied only on the typed subset.

The cohort was made up of around 720 healthy bone marrow donors. Cohort members were all nominally healthy when sampled, although unrecorded immune exposures were likely present. The donor tested CMV seronegative and was one of the 352 seronegative cohort members. Every donor gave a peripheral blood sample, and the peripheral blood mononuclear cells from that sample were used for TCR beta sequencing. Genomic DNA was extracted from the blood cell samples with the Qiagen DNeasy Blood Extraction Kit. Library prep was done by the immunoSEQ multiplex PCR assay. The multiplex PCR relied on a mix of 60 forward primers for TCR Vbeta segments and 13 reverse primers for TCR Jbeta segments. The CDR3 region of rearranged TCR beta genes was amplified from genomic DNA with a multiplex PCR assay. The amplified TCR beta libraries were sequenced on the Illumina HiSeq System as 87-base-pair reads. The authors' pipeline ran thus. A later analysis tallied some 79 million unique TCR beta chains across the 650 to 750 repertoires, and approximately 11 million of those chains were shared by two or more donors. Raw reads were error-corrected and collapsed into unique sequences by a nearest-neighbor algorithm in which closely related sequences were merged to remove PCR and sequencing errors. CDR3 sequences were aligned to IMGT reference sequences to assign V, D and J gene segments. For a sequence to be retained, a match of at least six nucleotides to both a V gene segment and a J gene segment was required. A rearrangement counted as productive if the CDR3 had no stop codons and remained in frame with V and J, and every other rearrangement counted as non-productive. CDR3 was defined by IMGT convention, running from the second conserved V-encoded cysteine to the conserved J-encoded phenylalanine. The earlier analysis of roughly 590 of the donors excluded any sequence lacking an unambiguous match to a single V gene segment. An earlier analysis of a few hundred of the donors called V segments functional above 56.7% productive rearrangements and segregating when the between-donor standard deviation exceeded 5%. A statistical classification framework was built for diagnosing cytomegalovirus status from the catalog of TCR beta chain sequences. In a later analysis, TCR nucleotide sequences were compared against IMGT/GENE-DB human TR gene sequences so that V and J genes could be assigned. The TCRdist pipeline was used in a later analysis to assign CDR3 sequences and most-parsimonious VDJ recombination scenarios. In a later analysis, each TCR beta chain was defined by its CDR3 amino acid sequence together with its V-gene family, and reads lacking a unique V-gene family were excluded. In a later analysis, a few hundred highly shared, low-generation-probability nucleotide sequences were removed to address suspected cross-contamination and a sequencing artifact. In a later analysis, a clonal expansion index for each public chain was calculated from normalized within-repertoire ranks of inferred template counts. Generation probabilities in a later analysis came from a VDJ recombination model fitted to out-of-frame rearrangements, and those results were checked against IGoR. In a later analysis, hypergeometric tests were used to score TCR-TCR, TCR-HLA and TCR-CMV co-occurrence, with a repertoire-size bias correction applied to TCR pairs. In a later analysis, false discovery rates were estimated by permuting HLA or CMV assignments 20 times. In a later analysis, co-occurring TCRs were grouped using DBSCAN, and TCRdist sequence similarity was added for clustering within HLA-allele-positive subsets. For co-occurrence clustering, repertoires with fewer than 30,000 or more than 120,000 public chains were excluded, along with roughly five repertoires with anomalous nucleotide sharing. As stored in TCRdb, this immuneACCESS dataset retains in-frame rearrangements with V and J assigned. A fraction of the clones does not appear; measured against another copy, unresolved V genes explain less than half of the discrepancy, and the remainder lacks a known reason. V, J and clone size are those of that table, while D and trimming were read from the DNA. Recorded for this sample are some 150,000 clones; approximately 72% of them occurred a single time. Approximately 2.1% of the sample is held by the ten biggest clonotypes.

Spanning cysteine to phenylalanine, the CDR3 consists of 14 amino acids. The entry retains the CDR3 DNA only, 42 bases that are in frame from base 1. As encoded in the germline V gene (reference sequence), CDR1 is MNHNY while CDR2 is SVGAGI. V and J are truncated by 5 bases and 3 bases respectively, leaving an intervening sequence of 11 bases. The sample holds a few counts of this clone. Its antigen remains undetermined. Base quality data are lacking; no much larger clone is found one base away. The TCR sequence derives from a man aged 35-49 years in good health and CMV-seronegative. The sequenced sample was PBMCs. Here the chain combines TRBV6-6 and TRBJ1-3; D gene: possibly TRBD1, on 5 matching bases. CDR3 loop: CASSATRVGNTIYF. The nucleotide sequence is given as TGTGCCAGCAGTGCCACCAGGGTTGGAAACACCATATATTTT.